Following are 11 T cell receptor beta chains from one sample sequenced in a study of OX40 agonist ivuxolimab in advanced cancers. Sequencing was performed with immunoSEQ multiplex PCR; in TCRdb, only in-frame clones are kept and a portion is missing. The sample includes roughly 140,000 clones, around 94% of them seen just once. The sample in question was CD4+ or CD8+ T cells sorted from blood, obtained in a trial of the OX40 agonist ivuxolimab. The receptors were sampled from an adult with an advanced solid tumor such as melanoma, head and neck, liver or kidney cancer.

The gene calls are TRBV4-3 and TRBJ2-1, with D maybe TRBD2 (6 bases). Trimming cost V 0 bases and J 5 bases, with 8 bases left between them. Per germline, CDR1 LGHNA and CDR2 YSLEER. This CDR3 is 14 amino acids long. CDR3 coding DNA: TGCGCCAGCAGCCAAGAGGACTACCACAATGAGCAGTTCTTC. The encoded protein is CASSQEDYHNEQFF.

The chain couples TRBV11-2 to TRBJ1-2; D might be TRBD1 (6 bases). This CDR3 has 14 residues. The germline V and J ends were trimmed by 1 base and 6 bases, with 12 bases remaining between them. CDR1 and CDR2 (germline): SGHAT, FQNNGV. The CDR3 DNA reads TGTGCCAGCAGCTTAGGTCTCGAGGGGGATGGCTACACCTTC. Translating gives CASSLGLEGDGYTF.

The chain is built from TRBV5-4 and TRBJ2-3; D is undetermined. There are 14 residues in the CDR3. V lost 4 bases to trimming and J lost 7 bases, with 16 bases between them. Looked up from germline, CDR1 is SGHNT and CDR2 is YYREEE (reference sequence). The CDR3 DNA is TGTGCCAGCAGCCACGACTCTATGAGGAATACGCAGTATTTT. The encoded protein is CASSHDSMRNTQYF.

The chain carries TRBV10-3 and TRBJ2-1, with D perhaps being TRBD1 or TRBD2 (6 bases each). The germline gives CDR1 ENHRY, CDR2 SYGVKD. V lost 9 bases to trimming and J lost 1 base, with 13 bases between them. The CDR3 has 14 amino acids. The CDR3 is CAIRRGASYNEQFF. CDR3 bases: TGTGCCATTCGGAGGGGGGCTTCCTACAATGAGCAGTTCTTC.

In DNA form, the CDR3 reads TGTGCCAGCAGCGCCCTGACAGGGCGGGGTAATGAAGCTTTCTTT. Translating gives CASSALTGRGNEAFF. The V gene is TRBV9, the J gene TRBJ1-1; 7 bases align to TRBD1. CDR1 SGDLS and CDR2 YYNGEE come from the germline V gene. With 3 bases clipped from V and 7 bases from J, the junction kept 12 bases outside the gene matches. The CDR3 runs to 15 residues. Variable domain in full (rest from reference TRBV9 and TRBJ1-1): DSGVTQTPKHLITATGQRVTLRCSPRSGDLSVYWYQQSLDQGLQFLIQYYNGEERAKGNILERFSAQQFPDLHSELNLSSLELGDSALYFCASSALTGRGNEAFFGQGTRLTVV.

The DNA of the CDR3 is TGTGCCAGCAGTTACGAGGGGACGACCACAGATACGCAGTATTTT. Encoded protein: CASSYEGTTTDTQYF. The chain couples TRBV6-5 to TRBJ2-3, with D perhaps TRBD1 or TRBD2 (5 bases each). This CDR3 is 15 amino acids long. In germline, CDR1 is MNHEY, CDR2 SVGAGI. Trimming took off 2 bases at V and 2 bases at J, with 11 bases between the two ends.

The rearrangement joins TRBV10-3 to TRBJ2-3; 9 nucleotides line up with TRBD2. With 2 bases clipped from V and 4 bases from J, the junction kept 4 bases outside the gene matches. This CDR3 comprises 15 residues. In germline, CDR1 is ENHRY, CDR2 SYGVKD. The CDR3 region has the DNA TGTGCCATCAGTGAGGGTAGCGGGAGTTCAGATACGCAGTATTTT. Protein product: CAISEGSGSSDTQYF.

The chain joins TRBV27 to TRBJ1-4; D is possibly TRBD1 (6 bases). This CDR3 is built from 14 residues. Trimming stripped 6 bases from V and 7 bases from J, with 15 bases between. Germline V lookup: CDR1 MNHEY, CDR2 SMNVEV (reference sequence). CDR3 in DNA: TGTGCCAGCAGAGGGGGGACACGTCTTGAAAAACTGTTTTTT. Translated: CASRGGTRLEKLFF.

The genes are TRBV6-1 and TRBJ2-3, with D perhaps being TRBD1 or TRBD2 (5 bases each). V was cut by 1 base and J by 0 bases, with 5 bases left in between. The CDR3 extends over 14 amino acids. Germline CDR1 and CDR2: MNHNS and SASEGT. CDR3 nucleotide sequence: TGTGCCAGCAGTGAAGGGGGGAGCACAGATACGCAGTATTTT. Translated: CASSEGGSTDTQYF.

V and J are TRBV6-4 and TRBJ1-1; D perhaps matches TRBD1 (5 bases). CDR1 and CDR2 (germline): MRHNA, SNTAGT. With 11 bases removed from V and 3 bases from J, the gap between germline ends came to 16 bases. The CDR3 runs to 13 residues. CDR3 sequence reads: CAPVRGGDTEAFF. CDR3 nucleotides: TGTGCCCCGGTGAGGGGTGGGGACACTGAAGCTTTCTTT.

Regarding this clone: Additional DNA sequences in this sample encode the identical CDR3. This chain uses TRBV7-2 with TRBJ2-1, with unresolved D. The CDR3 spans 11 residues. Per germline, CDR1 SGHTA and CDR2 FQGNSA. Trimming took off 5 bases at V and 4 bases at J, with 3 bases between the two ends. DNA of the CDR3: TGTGCCAGCAGCCCATACAATGAGCAGTTCTTC. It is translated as CASSPYNEQFF.